Sequencing of this T cell receptor (beta chain) was carried out in a study of spatial heterogeneity in lung cancer. General study results and limits: It was found that expanded intratumoral alpha and beta TCR counts tracked tumor mutation counts.

TCRdb used MiXCR to reprocess the 5' RACE reads, holding one entry per CDR3 protein. The sample carries fewer than 30,000 distinct CDR3 sequences, roughly 6.9% recorded once. Per the germline V gene, CDR1 is KGHDR and CDR2 is SFDVKD. The V end lost 9 bases, the J end lost 1 base, and 9 bases lay between the germline ends. This CDR3 has 13 amino acids. This clonotype was observed many times. Its antigen is not identified. Time point denoted: sample taken at primary tumor resection. The donor population consisted of approximately 70 patients with untreated, early-stage non-small cell lung cancer. Whole RNA from tumor, nontumor lung or frozen PBMC was sequenced unsorted.

Sequenced here: lung tumor tissue, sampled at surgery. V is TRBV24-1 and J is TRBJ2-1; D gene uncertain. This receptor was taken from a male donor with early-stage non-small cell lung cancer. This CDR3 reads CATGKPSYNEQFF. The CDR3 DNA follows: TGTGCCACCGGTAAGCCATCCTACAATGAGCAGTTCTTC.